Listed here are 13 T cell receptor beta chains from one sample, sequenced in a study of T-cell reconstitution after alpha-beta-depleted transplantation in children. Construction of the TCRbeta library involved unique molecular identifiers. MiXCR was run by TCRdb on the PCR reads, yielding one entry per CDR3 protein. The table shows hundreds of thousands of distinct CDR3 sequences, with about an eighth occurring only once. This specimen was PBMCs, mostly from graft donor cells, taken 360 days after TCRalphabeta/CD19-depleted stem cell transplant. Every receptor here comes from a male patient between 10 and 17 years old who had a stem cell transplant for acute myeloid leukemia, so the T cells may come from the graft donor.

The V gene is TRBV5-5, the J gene TRBJ2-2, with D perhaps TRBD2 (5 bases). The CDR3 totals 16 residues. The V gene lost 1 base and the J gene lost 4 bases, with 14 bases spanning the gap. CDR1 is SGHKS, CDR2 YYEKEE, per germline (reference sequence). The CDR3 DNA is TGTGCCAGCAGCTTGTTTGTGGGAGAGTCCACCGGGGAGCTGTTTTTT. Its translation: CASSLFVGESTGELFF.

This rearrangement joins TRBV29-1 to TRBJ1-2; D ambiguous. CDR3 length: 12 amino acids. Trimming pared 4 bases from V and 4 bases from J, leaving 10 bases between. Germline V gives CDR1 SQVTM, CDR2 ANQGSEA. The CDR3 sequence is CSVVSNGYGYTF. The CDR3 DNA reads TGCAGCGTTGTCAGCAATGGCTATGGCTACACCTTC.

CDR3 in DNA: TGTGCCAGCAGCGTGGGACTAGCGGGAGCCGAGACCCAGTACTTC. Encoded protein: CASSVGLAGAETQYF. The gene calls are TRBV7-2 and TRBJ2-5; TRBD2 matches at 14 bases. This CDR3 spans 15 amino acids. CDR1 and CDR2 from the germline V gene are SGHTA and FQGNSA. Trimming removed 5 bases from V and 5 bases from J; junction bases left unmatched: 4.

This clonotype was recorded at least ten times. This chain connects TRBV27 to TRBJ2-1; 9 nucleotides match TRBD2. The CDR3 has 17 amino acids. V lost 4 bases, J lost 0 bases, and 7 bases stayed unmatched. The germline V gene encodes CDR1 MNHEY and CDR2 SMNVEV (reference sequence). The CDR3 DNA sequence: TGTGCCAGCAGTTCCCGGGGTAGCGGGAGCTCCTACAATGAGCAGTTCTTC. Translating gives CASSSRGSGSSYNEQFF.

This clonotype has more than one count but fewer than ten. The chain recombines TRBV9 with TRBJ1-2, with D possibly TRBD1 on 6 matching bases. With 3 bases removed from V and 8 bases from J, the gap between germline ends came to 20 bases. CDR1 and CDR2 (germline): SGDLS, YYNGEE. The CDR3 length is 15 residues. In nucleotides, the CDR3 is TGTGCCAGCAGCGCTCAGACAGGTCTAGAGGGGGGCTACACCTTC. This codes for CASSAQTGLEGGYTF. Based on the CDR3 plus reference TRBV9 and TRBJ1-2, the full variable domain is DSGVTQTPKHLITATGQRVTLRCSPRSGDLSVYWYQQSLDQGLQFLIQYYNGEERAKGNILERFSAQQFPDLHSELNLSSLELGDSALYFCASSAQTGLEGGYTFGSGTRLTVV.

This clonotype was seen ten or more times. J is TRBJ2-1 and V is TRBV24-1, with D perhaps matching TRBD2 (5 bases). Trimming took off 4 bases at V and 6 bases at J, with 15 bases between the two ends. Germline CDR1 KGHDR, CDR2 SFDVKD. This CDR3 comprises 15 residues. The CDR3 spells CATSDVLGPGNEQFF. The CDR3 DNA reads as TGTGCCACCAGTGACGTACTAGGTCCGGGCAATGAGCAGTTCTTC.

This clonotype showed up just a few times. This rearrangement joins TRBV29-1 to TRBJ2-1; 7 positions match TRBD2. The CDR3 covers 16 residues. CDR1 is SQVTM, CDR2 ANQGSEA, per germline. After removal of 2 bases from V and 4 bases from J, the junction contained 11 bases not matched to a gene. The CDR3 DNA sequence: TGCAGCGTTGAACCCGCCCCAAGAGCGGGGTACAATGAGCAGTTCTTC. Amino acids: CSVEPAPRAGYNEQFF.

This clonotype was found a few times. The rearrangement uses TRBV29-1 and TRBJ2-4; tentatively, D is TRBD2 (6 bases). This CDR3 has 14 residues. Per germline, CDR1 SQVTM and CDR2 ANQGSEA. V was cut by 4 bases and J by 2 bases, with 12 bases left in between. The chain's CDR3 is CSVGPGRTKNIQYF. The CDR3 DNA sequence: TGCAGCGTTGGGCCAGGGAGGACCAAAAACATTCAGTACTTC. The full variable domain, completed using reference TRBV29-1 and TRBJ2-4, is SAVISQKPSRDICQRGTSLTIQCQVDSQVTMMFWYRQQPGQSLTLIATANQGSEATYESGFVIDKFPISRPNLTFSTLTVSNMSPEDSSIYLCSVGPGRTKNIQYFGAGTRLSVL.

This chain links TRBV11-1 with TRBJ2-7; 10 nucleotides align to TRBD2. This CDR3 region has 19 residues. J gave up 3 bases and V 3 bases, and 17 bases lay outside the gene matches. From germline, CDR1 is SGHAT and CDR2 FQDESV (reference sequence). CDR3 amino acids: CASSLDGRASGSFYYEQYF. For the CDR3, the DNA is TGTGCCAGCAGCTTGGACGGGAGGGCTAGCGGGAGTTTCTACTACGAGCAGTACTTC.

The V and J genes are TRBV20-1 and TRBJ1-2, with D unclear. CDR1 and CDR2 (germline): DFQATT, SNEGSKA (reference sequence). The CDR3 is made up of 10 amino acids. Trimming left V 5 bases short and J 7 bases short, with 8 bases between. CDR3 residues: CSAPHGGYTF. DNA for the CDR3: TGCAGTGCTCCCCATGGTGGCTACACCTTC.

The rearrangement links TRBV28 to TRBJ2-1, with 8 bases identical to TRBD1. Germline CDR1 reads MDHEN; CDR2 reads SYDVKM. The CDR3 contains 14 residues. J gave up 2 bases and V 6 bases, and 3 bases lay outside the gene matches. The CDR3 coding sequence is TGTGCCAGCAGCCACAGGGGGACCTACAATGAGCAGTTCTTC. This translates into CASSHRGTYNEQFF.

This clonotype has ten or more counts. This rearrangement joins TRBV7-9 to TRBJ2-1, with D tentatively TRBD1 (6 bases). CDR3 size: 14 residues. Trimming cost V 4 bases and J 8 bases, with 15 bases left between them. Germline CDR1 reads SEHNR; CDR2 reads FQNEAQ (reference sequence). The CDR3, as DNA: TGTGCCAGCAGCTCGAACAGCCAGGGGTATGAGCAGTTCTTC. Its translation is CASSSNSQGYEQFF.

This clonotype has at least ten counts. V gene TRBV4-3 combines with J gene TRBJ2-7, with 7 positions matching TRBD2. The CDR3 consists of 14 residues. Trimming took 4 bases from V and 3 from J; bases not matched to a gene: 6. Germline CDR1 and CDR2: LGHNA and YSLEER. In nucleotides, the CDR3 is TGCGCCAGCAGCCCCGGGACTAATTTCTACGAGCAGTACTTC. Translating it yields CASSPGTNFYEQYF.